The next 7 T cell receptor beta chains were all read from a single sample in a study of cytomegalovirus exposure and HLA in healthy donors. A multiplex PCR was run with 60 Vbeta primers and 13 Jbeta primers. Clones were sequenced by immunoSEQ multiplex PCR, and TCRdb holds only the in-frame ones, with some missing. The table shows more than 90,000 clones, with approximately 80% occurring only once. Sequenced sample: PBMCs. These receptors originate from a woman aged 55-70 years in good health and CMV-seronegative.

V usage is TRBV6-5 and J usage is TRBJ2-7; D gene uncertain. From germline, CDR1 is MNHEY and CDR2 SVGAGI. The CDR3 totals 13 residues. Between the trimmed V and J ends, which lost 4 bases and 8 bases, there was a span of 15 bases. The CDR3 is CASSSVDGPKQYF. The CDR3 coding sequence is TGTGCCAGCAGTTCCGTGGATGGGCCTAAGCAGTACTTC.

Regarding this clone: Sequence at one end of the junction differs from germline and may be a read error. V usage is TRBV5-1 and J usage is TRBJ2-3, with D uncertain. This CDR3 region has 13 residues. The germline V gene has CDR1 SGHRS and CDR2 YFSETQ. The CDR3 reads CAGSSRNTDTQYF. CDR3 in DNA: TGCGCCGGCAGTTCTAGGAACACAGATACGCAGTATTTT.

This chain uses TRBV5-1 with TRBJ1-1; 9 positions agree with TRBD1. Trimming removed 4 bases from V and 1 base from J; junction bases left unmatched: 5. The CDR3 runs 15 residues. Germline CDR1 SGHRS, CDR2 YFSETQ. CDR3 coding DNA: TGCGCCAGCAGCACGCGGGACAGGGAGAACACTGAAGCTTTCTTT. Translated, it gives CASSTRDRENTEAFF. Combining the CDR3 with reference TRBV5-1 and TRBJ1-1 gives the whole variable domain KAGVTQTPRYLIKTRGQQVTLSCSPISGHRSVSWYQQTPGQGLQFLFEYFSETQRNKGNFPGRFSGRQFSNSRSEMNVSTLELGDSALYLCASSTRDRENTEAFFGQGTRLTVV.

The gene calls are TRBV6-5 and TRBJ1-1; 9 nucleotides align to TRBD1. Germline trimming cut 8 bases from V and 0 bases from J; bases unmatched to any gene: 4. There are 14 residues in the CDR3. Germline-derived CDR1 and CDR2 are MNHEY and SVGAGI. CDR3 residues: CASGNRGLNTEAFF. The CDR3 DNA follows: TGTGCCAGCGGTAACAGGGGGCTGAACACTGAAGCTTTCTTT.

The V gene is TRBV28, the J gene TRBJ2-1, with TRBD2 identical over 7 bases. This CDR3 spans 15 amino acids. V shed 3 bases and J 0 bases; nucleotides not matched to a gene: 2. From germline, CDR1 is MDHEN and CDR2 SYDVKM. CDR3 protein: CASSFGGSSYNEQFF. The CDR3 DNA reads TGTGCCAGCAGTTTTGGCGGGAGCTCCTACAATGAGCAGTTCTTC.

This clone has just a few counts. The V gene is TRBV20-1, the J gene TRBJ1-1; the D is unclear. Germline CDR1 is DFQATT and CDR2 is SNEGSKA (reference sequence). With 6 bases removed from V and 9 bases from J, the gap between germline ends came to 14 bases. The CDR3 has 11 amino acids. The CDR3 sequence is CSALGGSQAFF. CDR3 bases: TGCAGTGCCCTAGGCGGCTCTCAAGCTTTCTTT.

The genes are TRBV2 and TRBJ2-1; tentative D call: TRBD2 (5 bases). CDR3 length: 13 residues. CDR1 and CDR2 (germline): SNHLY, FYNNEI. Trimming left V 10 bases short and J 6 bases short, with 16 bases between. CDR3 in DNA: TGTGCCATTTTAGGGCTAGCAAGCAATGAGCAGTTCTTC. Amino acids: CAILGLASNEQFF.